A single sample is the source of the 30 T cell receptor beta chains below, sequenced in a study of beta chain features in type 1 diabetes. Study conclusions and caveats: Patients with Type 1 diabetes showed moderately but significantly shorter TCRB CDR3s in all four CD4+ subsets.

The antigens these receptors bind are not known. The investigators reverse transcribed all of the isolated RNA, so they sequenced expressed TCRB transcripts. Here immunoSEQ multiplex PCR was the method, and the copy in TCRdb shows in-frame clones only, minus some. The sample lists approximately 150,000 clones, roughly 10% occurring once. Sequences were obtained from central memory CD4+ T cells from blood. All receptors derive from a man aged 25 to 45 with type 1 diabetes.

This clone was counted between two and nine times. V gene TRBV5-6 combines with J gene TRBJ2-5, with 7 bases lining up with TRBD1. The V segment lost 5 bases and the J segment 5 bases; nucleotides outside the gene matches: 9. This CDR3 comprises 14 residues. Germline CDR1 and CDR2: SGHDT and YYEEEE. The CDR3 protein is CASRRGQGWETQYF. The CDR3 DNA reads TGTGCCAGCAGAAGGGGGCAGGGCTGGGAGACCCAGTACTTC.

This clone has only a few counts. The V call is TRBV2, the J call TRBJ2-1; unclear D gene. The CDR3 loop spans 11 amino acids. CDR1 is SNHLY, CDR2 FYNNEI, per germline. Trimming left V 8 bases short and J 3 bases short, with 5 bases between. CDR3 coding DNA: TGTGCCAGCCGGAGCTACAATGAGCAGTTCTTC. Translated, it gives CASRSYNEQFF.

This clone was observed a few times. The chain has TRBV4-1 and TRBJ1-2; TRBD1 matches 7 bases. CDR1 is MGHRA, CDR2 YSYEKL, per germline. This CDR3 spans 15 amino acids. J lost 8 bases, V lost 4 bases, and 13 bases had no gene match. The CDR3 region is CASSRYRDSIDGYTF. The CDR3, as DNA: TGCGCCAGCAGCCGATACCGGGACAGCATTGACGGCTACACCTTC.

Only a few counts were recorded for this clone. The CDR3 coding sequence is TGTGCCAGCAGCCCTATCCAGGGTTCTGGCTACACCTTC. Protein: CASSPIQGSGYTF. V and J are TRBV11-2 and TRBJ1-2, with D perhaps matching TRBD1 (5 bases). With 5 bases removed from V and 7 bases from J, the gap between germline ends came to 14 bases. Germline V gene sequence: CDR1 SGHAT, CDR2 FQNNGV. This CDR3 comprises 13 residues. The full variable domain, rest sourced from reference TRBV11-2 and TRBJ1-2, is EAGVAQSPRYKIIEKRQSVAFWCNPISGHATLYWYQQILGQGPKLLIQFQNNGVVDDSQLPKDRFSAERLKGVDSTLKIQPAKLEDSAVYLCASSPIQGSGYTFGSGTRLTVV.

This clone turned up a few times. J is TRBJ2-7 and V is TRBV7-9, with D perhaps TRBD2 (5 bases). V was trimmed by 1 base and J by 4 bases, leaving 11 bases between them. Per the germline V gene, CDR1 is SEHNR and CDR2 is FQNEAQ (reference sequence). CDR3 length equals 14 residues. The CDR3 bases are TGTGCCAGCAGCTTAGTAAGCGGTCTGTACGAGCAGTACTTC. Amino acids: CASSLVSGLYEQYF. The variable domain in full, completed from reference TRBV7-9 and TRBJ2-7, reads DTGVSQNPRHKITKRGQNVTFRCDPISEHNRLYWYRQTLGQGPEFLTYFQNEAQLEKSRLLSDRFSAERPKGSFSTLEIQRTEQGDSAMYLCASSLVSGLYEQYFGPGTRLTVT.

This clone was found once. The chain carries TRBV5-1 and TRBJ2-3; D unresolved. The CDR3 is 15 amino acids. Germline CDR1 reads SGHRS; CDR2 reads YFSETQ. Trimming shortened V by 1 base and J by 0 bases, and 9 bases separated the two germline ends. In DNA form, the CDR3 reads TGCGCCAGCAGCTTGTTGACACAAAGCACAGATACGCAGTATTTT. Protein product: CASSLLTQSTDTQYF. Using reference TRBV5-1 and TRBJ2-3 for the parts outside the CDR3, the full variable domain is KAGVTQTPRYLIKTRGQQVTLSCSPISGHRSVSWYQQTPGQGLQFLFEYFSETQRNKGNFPGRFSGRQFSNSRSEMNVSTLELGDSALYLCASSLLTQSTDTQYFGPGTRLTVL.

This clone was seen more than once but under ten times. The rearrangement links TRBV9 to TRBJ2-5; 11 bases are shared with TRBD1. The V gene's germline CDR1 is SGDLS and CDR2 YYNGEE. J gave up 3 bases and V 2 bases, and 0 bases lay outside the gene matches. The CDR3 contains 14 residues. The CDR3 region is CASSVGQGEETQYF. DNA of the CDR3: TGTGCCAGCAGCGTGGGACAGGGGGAAGAGACCCAGTACTTC.

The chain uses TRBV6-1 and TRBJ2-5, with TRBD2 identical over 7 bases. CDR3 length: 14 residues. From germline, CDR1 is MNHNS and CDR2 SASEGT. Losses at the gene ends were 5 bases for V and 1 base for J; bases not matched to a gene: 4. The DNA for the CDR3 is TGTGCCAGCAGTTCTGGGACTATCCAAGAGACCCAGTACTTC. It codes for CASSSGTIQETQYF.

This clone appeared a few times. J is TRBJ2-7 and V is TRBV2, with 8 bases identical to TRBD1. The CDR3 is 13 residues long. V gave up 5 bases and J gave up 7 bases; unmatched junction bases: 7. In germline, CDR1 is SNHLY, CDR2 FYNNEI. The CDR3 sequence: CASSQPGQEEQYF. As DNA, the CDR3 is TGTGCCAGCAGTCAACCGGGACAGGAAGAGCAGTACTTC. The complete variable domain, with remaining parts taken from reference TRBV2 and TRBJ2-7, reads EPEVTQTPSHQVTQMGQEVILRCVPISNHLYFYWYRQILGQKVEFLVSFYNNEISEKSEIFDDQFSVERPDGSNFTLKIRSTKLEDSAMYFCASSQPGQEEQYFGPGTRLTVT.

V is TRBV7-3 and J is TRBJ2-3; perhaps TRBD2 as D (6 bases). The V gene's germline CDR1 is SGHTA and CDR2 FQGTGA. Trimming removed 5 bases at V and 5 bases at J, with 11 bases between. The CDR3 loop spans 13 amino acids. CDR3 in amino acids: CASSMTRLDTQYF. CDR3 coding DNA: TGTGCCAGCAGCATGACTAGATTAGATACGCAGTATTTT.

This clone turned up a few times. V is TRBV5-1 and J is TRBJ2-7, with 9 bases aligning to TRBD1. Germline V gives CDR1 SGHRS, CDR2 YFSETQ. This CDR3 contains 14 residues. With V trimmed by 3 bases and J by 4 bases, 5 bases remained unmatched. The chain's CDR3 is CASSSTTGGYEQYF. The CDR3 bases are TGCGCCAGCAGCTCAACGACAGGGGGATACGAGCAGTACTTC.

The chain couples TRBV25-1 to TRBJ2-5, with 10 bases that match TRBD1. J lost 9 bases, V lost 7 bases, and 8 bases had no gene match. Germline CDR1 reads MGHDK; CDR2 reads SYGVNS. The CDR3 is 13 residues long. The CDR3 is CASTGQGSVAQYF. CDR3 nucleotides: TGTGCCAGCACGGGACAGGGGTCCGTGGCCCAGTACTTC. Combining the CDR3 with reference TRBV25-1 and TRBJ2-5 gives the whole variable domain EADIYQTPRYLVIGTGKKITLECSQTMGHDKMYWYQQDPGMELHLIHYSYGVNSTEKGDLSSESTVSRIRTEHFPLTLESARPSHTSQYLCASTGQGSVAQYFGPGTRLLVL.

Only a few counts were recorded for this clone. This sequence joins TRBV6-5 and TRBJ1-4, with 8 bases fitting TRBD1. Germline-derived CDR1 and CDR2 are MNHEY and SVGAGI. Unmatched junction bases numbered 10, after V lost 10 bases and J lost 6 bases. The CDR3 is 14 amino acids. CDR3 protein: CATRPRGRDEKLFF. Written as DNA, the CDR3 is TGTGCCACGCGTCCCAGGGGGCGCGATGAAAAACTGTTTTTT.

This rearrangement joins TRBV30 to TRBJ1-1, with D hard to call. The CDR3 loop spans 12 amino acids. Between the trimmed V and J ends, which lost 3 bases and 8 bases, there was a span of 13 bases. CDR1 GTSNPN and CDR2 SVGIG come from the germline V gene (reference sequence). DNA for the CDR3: TGTGCCTGGAGACTTACGTCGATAGAAGCTTTCTTT. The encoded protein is CAWRLTSIEAFF.

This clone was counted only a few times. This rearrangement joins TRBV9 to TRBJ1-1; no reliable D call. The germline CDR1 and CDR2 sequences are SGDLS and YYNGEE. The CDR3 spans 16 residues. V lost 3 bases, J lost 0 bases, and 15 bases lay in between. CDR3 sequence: CASSGRGGQLNTEAFF. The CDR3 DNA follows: TGTGCCAGCAGCGGACGAGGAGGGCAGCTGAACACTGAAGCTTTCTTT.

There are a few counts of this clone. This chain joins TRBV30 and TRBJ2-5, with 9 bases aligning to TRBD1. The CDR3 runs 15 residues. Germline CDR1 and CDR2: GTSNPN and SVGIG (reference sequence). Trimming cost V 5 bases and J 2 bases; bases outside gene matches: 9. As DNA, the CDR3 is TGTGCCTGGGACCTAGGACAGGGGCGGCAAGAGACCCAGTACTTC. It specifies CAWDLGQGRQETQYF.

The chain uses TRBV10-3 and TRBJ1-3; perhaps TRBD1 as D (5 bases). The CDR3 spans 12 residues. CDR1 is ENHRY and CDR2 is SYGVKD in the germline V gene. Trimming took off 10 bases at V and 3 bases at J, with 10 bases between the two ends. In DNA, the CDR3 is TGTGCCACACAAGACAGTGGAAACACCATATATTTT. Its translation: CATQDSGNTIYF.

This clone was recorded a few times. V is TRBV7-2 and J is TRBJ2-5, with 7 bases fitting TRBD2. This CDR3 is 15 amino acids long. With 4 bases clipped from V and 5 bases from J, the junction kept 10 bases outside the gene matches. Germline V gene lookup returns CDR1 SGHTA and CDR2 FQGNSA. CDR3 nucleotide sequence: TGTGCCAGCAGCTCTAGAGCGGGGCCCGGGGAGACCCAGTACTTC. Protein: CASSSRAGPGETQYF.

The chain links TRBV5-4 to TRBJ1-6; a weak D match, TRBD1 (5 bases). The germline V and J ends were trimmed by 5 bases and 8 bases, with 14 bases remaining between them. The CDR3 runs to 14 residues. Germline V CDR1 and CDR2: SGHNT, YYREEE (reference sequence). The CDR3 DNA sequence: TGTGCCAGCAGTCGACAGTCGATGGATTCACCCCTCCACTTT. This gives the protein CASSRQSMDSPLHF.

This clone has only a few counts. The CDR3 nucleotides are TGTGCCAGCAGTAGGGGAGGTGAGCAGTACTTC. Its protein product is CASSRGGEQYF. This chain connects TRBV6-6 to TRBJ2-7; D is possibly TRBD2 (6 bases). The CDR3 loop spans 11 amino acids. Germline loops: CDR1 MNHNY, CDR2 SVGAGI (reference sequence). V lost 5 bases and J 7 bases, leaving 9 bases between the germline ends.

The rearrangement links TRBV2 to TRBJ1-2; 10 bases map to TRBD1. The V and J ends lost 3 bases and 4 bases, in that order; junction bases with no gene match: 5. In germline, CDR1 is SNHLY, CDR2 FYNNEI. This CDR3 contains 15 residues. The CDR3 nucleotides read TGTGCCAGCAGTGACCGGACAGGGGGGGGCTATGGCTACACCTTC. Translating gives CASSDRTGGGYGYTF.

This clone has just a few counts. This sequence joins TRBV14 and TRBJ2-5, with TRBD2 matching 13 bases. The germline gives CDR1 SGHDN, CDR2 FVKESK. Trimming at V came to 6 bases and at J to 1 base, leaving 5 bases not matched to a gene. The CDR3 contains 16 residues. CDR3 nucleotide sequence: TGTGCCAGCAGTGACTGGACTAGCGGGGGCCAAGAGACCCAGTACTTC. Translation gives CASSDWTSGGQETQYF.

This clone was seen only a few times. The CDR3 loop reads CSVWRAGMNTEAFF. As DNA, the CDR3 is TGCAGCGTGTGGCGGGCGGGAATGAACACTGAAGCTTTCTTT. The chain links TRBV29-1 to TRBJ1-1; D is unresolved. CDR3 length equals 14 residues. Germline V CDR1 and CDR2: SQVTM, ANQGSEA. The V end lost 6 bases, the J end lost 0 bases, and 14 bases lay between the germline ends.

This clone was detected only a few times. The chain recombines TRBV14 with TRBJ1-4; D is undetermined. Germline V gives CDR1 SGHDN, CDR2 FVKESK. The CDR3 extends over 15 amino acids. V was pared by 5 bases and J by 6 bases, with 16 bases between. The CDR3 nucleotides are TGTGCCAGCAGCTACGGGTCCTCGGCGGATGAAAAACTGTTTTTT. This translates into CASSYGSSADEKLFF.

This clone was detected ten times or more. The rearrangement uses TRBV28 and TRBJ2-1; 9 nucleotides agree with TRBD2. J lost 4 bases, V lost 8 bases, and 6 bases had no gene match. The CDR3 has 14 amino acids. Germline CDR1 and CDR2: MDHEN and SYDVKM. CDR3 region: CASASGGLYNEQFF. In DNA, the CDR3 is TGTGCCAGCGCCAGCGGGGGGCTTTACAATGAGCAGTTCTTC.

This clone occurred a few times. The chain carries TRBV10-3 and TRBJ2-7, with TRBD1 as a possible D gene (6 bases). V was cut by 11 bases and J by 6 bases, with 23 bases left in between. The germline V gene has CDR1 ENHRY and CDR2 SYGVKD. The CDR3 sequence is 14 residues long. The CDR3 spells CALKVAAGDGEQYF. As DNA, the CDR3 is TGTGCCCTAAAAGTCGCGGCAGGGGATGGCGAGCAGTACTTC.

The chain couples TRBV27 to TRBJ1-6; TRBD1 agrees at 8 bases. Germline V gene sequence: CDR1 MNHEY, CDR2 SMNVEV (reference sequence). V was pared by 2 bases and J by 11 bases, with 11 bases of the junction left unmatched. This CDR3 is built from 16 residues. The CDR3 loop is CASSLISRGQATPLHF. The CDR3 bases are TGTGCCAGCAGTTTAATATCTCGGGGACAGGCAACACCCCTCCACTTT.

The DNA for the CDR3 is TGTGCCAGCAGTTACGACACCGAGCCAGGCTACACCTTC. This translates into CASSYDTEPGYTF. The rearrangement links TRBV6-6 to TRBJ1-2; D is undetermined. The germline V gene encodes CDR1 MNHNY and CDR2 SVGAGI (reference sequence). The CDR3 consists of 13 residues. Trimming removed 2 bases from V and 8 bases from J, with 12 bases in between.

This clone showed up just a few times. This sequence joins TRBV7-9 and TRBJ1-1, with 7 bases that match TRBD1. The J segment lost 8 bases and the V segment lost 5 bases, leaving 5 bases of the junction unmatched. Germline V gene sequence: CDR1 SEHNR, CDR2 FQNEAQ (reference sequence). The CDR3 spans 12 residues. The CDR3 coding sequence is TGTGCCAGCAGCCTCGGACAGGCGGAAGCTTTCTTT. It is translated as CASSLGQAEAFF.

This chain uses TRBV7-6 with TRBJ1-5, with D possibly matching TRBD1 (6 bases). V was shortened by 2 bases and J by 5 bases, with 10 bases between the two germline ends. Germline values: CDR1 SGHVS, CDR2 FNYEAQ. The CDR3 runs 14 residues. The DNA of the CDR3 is TGTGCCAGCAGCTTAACAGGGAAGGATCAGCCCCAGCATTTT. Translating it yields CASSLTGKDQPQHF.